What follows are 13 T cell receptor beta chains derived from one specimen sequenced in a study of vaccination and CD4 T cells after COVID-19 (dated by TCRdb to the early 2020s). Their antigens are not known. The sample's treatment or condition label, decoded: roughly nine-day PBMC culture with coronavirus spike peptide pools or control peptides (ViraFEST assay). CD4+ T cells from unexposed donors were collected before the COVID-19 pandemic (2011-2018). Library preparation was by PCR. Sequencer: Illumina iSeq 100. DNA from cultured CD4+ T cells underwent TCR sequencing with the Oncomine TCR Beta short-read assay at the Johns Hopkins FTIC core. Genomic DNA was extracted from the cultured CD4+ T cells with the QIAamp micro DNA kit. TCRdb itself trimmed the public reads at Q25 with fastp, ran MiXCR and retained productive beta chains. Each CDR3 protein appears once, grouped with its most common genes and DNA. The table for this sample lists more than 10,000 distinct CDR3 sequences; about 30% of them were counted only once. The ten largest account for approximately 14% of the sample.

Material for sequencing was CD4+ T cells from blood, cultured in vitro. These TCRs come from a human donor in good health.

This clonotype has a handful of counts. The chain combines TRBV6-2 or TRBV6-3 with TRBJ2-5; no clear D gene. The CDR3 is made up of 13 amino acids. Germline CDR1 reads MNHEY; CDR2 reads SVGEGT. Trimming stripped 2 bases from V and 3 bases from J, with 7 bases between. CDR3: CASSYDVEETQYF. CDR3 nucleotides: TGTGCCAGCAGTTACGATGTCGAAGAGACCCAGTACTTC.

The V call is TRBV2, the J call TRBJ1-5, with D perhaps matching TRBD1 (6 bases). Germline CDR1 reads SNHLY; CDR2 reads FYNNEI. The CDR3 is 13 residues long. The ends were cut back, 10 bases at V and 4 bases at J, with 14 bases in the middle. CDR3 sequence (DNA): TGTGCCATTACGGACAGCCCGAATCAGCCCCAGCATTTT. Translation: CAITDSPNQPQHF.

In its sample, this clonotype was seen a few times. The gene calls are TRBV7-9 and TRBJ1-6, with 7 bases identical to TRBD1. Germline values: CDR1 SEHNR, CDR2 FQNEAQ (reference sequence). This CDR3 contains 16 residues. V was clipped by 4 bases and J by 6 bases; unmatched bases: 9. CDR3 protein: CASSSPLGQANSPLHF. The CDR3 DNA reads TGTGCCAGCAGCTCCCCCCTCGGACAGGCTAATTCACCCCTCCACTTT.

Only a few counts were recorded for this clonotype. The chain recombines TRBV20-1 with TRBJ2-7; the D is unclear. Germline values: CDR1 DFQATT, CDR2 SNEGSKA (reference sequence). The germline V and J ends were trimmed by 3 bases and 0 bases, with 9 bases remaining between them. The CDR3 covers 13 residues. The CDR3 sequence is CSASVVVSYEQYF. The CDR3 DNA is TGCAGTGCTAGTGTGGTGGTCTCCTACGAGCAGTACTTC.

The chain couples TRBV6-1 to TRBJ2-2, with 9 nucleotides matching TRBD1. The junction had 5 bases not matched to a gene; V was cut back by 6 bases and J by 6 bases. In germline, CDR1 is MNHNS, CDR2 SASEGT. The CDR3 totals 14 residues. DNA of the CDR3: TGTGCCAGCAGCCGAAGACAGGGGGCCGGGGAGCTGTTTTTT. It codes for CASSRRQGAGELFF.

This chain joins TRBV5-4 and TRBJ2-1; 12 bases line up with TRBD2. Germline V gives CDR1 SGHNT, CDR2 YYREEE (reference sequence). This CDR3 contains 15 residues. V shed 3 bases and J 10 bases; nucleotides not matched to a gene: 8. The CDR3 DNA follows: TGTGCCAGCAGCTCGGGACTAGCGGGTGCAGGGGAGCAGTTCTTC. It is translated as CASSSGLAGAGEQFF.

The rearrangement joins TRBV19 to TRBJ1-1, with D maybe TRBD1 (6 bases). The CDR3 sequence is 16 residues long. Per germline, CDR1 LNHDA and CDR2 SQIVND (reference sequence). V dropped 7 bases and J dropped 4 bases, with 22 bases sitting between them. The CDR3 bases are TGTGCCAGTACCAAGGGGGTGGACCGCCGCGGCACTGAAGCTTTCTTT. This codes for CASTKGVDRRGTEAFF.

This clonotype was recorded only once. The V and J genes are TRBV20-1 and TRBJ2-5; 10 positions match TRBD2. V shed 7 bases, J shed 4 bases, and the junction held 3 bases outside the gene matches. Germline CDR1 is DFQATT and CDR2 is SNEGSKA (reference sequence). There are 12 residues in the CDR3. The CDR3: CSGAGGRETQYF. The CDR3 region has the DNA TGCAGTGGAGCGGGAGGGAGAGAGACCCAGTACTTC.

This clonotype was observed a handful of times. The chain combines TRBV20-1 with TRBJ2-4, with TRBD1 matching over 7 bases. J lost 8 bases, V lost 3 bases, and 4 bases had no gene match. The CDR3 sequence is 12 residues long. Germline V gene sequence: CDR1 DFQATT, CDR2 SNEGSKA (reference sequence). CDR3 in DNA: TGCAGTGCTAGGAGGGGGCAGGACATTCAGTACTTC. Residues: CSARRGQDIQYF.

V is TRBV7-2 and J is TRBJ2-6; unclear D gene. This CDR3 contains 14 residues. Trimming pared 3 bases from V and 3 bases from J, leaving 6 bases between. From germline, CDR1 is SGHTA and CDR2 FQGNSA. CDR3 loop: CASSFASGANVLTF. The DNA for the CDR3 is TGTGCCAGCAGCTTTGCTAGTGGGGCCAACGTCCTGACTTTC.

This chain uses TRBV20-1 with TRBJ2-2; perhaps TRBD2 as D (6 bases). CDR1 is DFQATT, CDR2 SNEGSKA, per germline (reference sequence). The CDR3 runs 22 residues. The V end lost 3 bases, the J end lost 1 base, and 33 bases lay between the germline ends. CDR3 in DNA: TGCAGTGCTAGCGGGGGTGGACCTCCCGTGAGGGTCCCCACCCAGAACACCGGGGAGCTGTTTTTT. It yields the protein CSASGGGPPVRVPTQNTGELFF.

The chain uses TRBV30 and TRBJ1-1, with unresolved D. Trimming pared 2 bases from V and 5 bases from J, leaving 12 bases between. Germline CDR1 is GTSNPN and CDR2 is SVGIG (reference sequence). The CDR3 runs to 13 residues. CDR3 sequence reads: CAWSIGLRTEAFF. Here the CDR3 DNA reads TGTGCCTGGAGTATTGGGCTCCGTACTGAAGCTTTCTTT.

The CDR3 DNA sequence: TGTGCCAGCAGTCCGCCCGGGTTTGGCTACGAGCAGTACTTC. It codes for CASSPPGFGYEQYF. The V and J genes are TRBV12-3 or TRBV12-4 and TRBJ2-7; the D is unclear. Deletions cut 5 bases from V and 3 bases from J, with 14 bases between. CDR3 size: 14 residues.